This TCR beta chain was sequenced in a study of CD8 T cells in Susac syndrome. The patients with Susac syndrome were individuals who fulfilled the recently defined diagnostic criteria for disease that was either definite or probable. RNA, at roughly 0.5 to 1 ug, was reverse transcribed with random hexamers. TCRdb ran MiXCR on the immunoSEQ multiplex PCR reads and lists one entry per CDR3 protein. The repertoire holds around 71,000 distinct CDR3 sequences, 93% seen once, with roughly 0.16% in the top ten. The source material was CD4+ T cells from PBMCs. This clonotype originated in a human donor with Susac syndrome.

CDR3 DNA: TGCAGTGCTCCAAAAAGACTAGCGGGGTTCACAGATACGCAGTATTTT. Residues: CSAPKRLAGFTDTQYF. V usage is TRBV20-1 and J usage is TRBJ2-3, with 11 bases lining up with TRBD2. Germline loops: CDR1 DFQATT, CDR2 SNEGSKA (reference sequence). The J segment lost 2 bases and the V segment lost 5 bases, leaving 9 bases of the junction unmatched. The CDR3 consists of 16 residues.